Given below is one TCR beta chain in context. The sample is drawn from a study of T-cell reconstitution after alpha-beta-depleted transplantation in children. Unique molecular identifiers tagged the TCRbeta library. TCRdb reprocessed the PCR reads via MiXCR and lists one record per CDR3 protein. This repertoire shows hundreds of thousands of distinct CDR3 sequences, roughly 17% found once; its top ten account for approximately 1%. Germline CDR1 and CDR2: SGHDT and YYEEEE. V gave up 4 bases and J gave up 8 bases, with 15 bases separating them. This CDR3 is 14 amino acids long. Source: PBMCs from the stem cell graft donor, taken from the stem cell graft. The chain uses TRBV5-6 and TRBJ1-4; unclear D gene. This sequence originates from a human donor who donated a stem cell graft to a child with acute myeloid leukemia. For the CDR3, the DNA is TGTGCCAGCAGCCGCGGGAAGGGCTCCGAAAAACTGTTTTTT. Translation gives CASSRGKGSEKLFF.